The TCR beta chain under discussion was sequenced for a study of T-cell memory formation after mild COVID-19. Findings and limits, study-wide: The second-wave clones peaking on day 37 were not confirmed as SARS-CoV-2-specific.

TCRdb reprocessed the 5' RACE reads with MiXCR, giving one entry per CDR3 protein. The profile shows a few hundred thousand distinct CDR3 sequences, around 8% of them singletons. This clonotype was observed at least ten times. Its matching antigen is unknown. The ends lost 5 bases at V and 8 bases at J; junction bases unmatched: 13. The CDR3 is 15 amino acids. The germline V gene has CDR1 SQVTM and CDR2 ANQGSEA. The V and J genes are TRBV29-1 and TRBJ2-1, with TRBD2 identical over 9 bases. Sequenced input: PBMCs or a T cell subset sorted from them (not recorded which). The TCR comes from a man aged 18 to 30 who had mild COVID-19 (a few samples of this study predate the infection). Cell type and time point are not known. The CDR3 protein is CSVNAVAGLADEQFF. The DNA of the CDR3 is TGCAGCGTTAATGCCGTAGCGGGACTAGCCGATGAGCAGTTCTTC.